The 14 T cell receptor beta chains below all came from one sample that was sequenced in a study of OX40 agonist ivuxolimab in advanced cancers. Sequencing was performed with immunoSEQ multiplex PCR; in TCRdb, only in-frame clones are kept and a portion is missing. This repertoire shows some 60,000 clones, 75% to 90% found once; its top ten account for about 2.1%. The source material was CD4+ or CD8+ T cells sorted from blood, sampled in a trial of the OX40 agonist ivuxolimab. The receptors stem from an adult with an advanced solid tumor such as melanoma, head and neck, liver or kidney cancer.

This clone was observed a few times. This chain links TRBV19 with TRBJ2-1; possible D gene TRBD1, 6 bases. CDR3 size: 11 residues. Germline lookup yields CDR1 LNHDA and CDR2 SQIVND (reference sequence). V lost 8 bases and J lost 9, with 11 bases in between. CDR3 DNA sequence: TGTGCCAGTGGACAGATGGGTGAGCAGTTCTTC. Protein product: CASGQMGEQFF.

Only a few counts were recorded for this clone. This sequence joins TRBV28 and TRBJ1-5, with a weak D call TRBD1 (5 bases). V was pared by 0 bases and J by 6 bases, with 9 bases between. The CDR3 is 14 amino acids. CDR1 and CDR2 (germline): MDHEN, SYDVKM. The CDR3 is CASSLWQGSQPQHF. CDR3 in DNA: TGTGCCAGCAGTTTATGGCAGGGTTCTCAGCCCCAGCATTTT.

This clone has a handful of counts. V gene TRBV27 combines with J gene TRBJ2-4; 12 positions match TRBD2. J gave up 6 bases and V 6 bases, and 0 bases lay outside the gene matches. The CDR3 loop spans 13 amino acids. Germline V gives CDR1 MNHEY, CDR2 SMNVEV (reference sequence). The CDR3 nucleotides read TGTGCCAGCAGGGGACTAGCGGGAAACATTCAGTACTTC. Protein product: CASRGLAGNIQYF.

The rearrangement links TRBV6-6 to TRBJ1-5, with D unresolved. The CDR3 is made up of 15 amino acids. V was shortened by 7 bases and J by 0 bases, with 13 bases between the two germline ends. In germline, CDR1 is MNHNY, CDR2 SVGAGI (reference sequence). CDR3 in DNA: TGTGCCAGCACCAATGGGCTATATAGCAATCAGCCCCAGCATTTT. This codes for CASTNGLYSNQPQHF.

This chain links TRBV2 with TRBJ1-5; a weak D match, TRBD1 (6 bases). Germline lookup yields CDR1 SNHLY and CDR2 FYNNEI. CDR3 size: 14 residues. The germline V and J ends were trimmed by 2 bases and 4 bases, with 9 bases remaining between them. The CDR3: CASSEQGRNQPQHF. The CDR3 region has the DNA TGTGCCAGCAGTGAACAGGGGAGGAATCAGCCCCAGCATTTT.

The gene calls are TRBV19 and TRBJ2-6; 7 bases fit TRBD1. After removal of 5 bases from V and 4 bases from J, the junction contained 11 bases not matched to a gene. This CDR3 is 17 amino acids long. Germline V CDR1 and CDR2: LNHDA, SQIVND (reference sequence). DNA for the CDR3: TGTGCCAGTAGTCTCCTCCTTACAGGGGCCGGGGCCAACGTCCTGACTTTC. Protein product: CASSLLLTGAGANVLTF.

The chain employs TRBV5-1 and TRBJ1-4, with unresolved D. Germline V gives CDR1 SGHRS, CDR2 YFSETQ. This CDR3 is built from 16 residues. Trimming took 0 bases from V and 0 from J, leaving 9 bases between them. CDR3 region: CASSLAGAATNEKLFF. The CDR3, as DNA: TGCGCCAGCAGCTTGGCAGGAGCAGCAACTAATGAAAAACTGTTTTTT.

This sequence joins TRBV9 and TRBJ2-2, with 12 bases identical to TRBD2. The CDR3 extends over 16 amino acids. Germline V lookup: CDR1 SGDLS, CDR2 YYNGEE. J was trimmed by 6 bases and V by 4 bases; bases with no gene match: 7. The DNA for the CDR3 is TGTGCCAGCAGCCCCCGACTAGCGGGAGTTTCCGGGGAGCTGTTTTTT. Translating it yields CASSPRLAGVSGELFF.

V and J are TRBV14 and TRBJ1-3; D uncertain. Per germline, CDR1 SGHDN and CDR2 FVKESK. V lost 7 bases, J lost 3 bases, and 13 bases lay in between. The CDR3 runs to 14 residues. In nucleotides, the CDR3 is TGTGCCAGCACCCCGGGCAGCGATGGAAACACCATATATTTT. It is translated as CASTPGSDGNTIYF.

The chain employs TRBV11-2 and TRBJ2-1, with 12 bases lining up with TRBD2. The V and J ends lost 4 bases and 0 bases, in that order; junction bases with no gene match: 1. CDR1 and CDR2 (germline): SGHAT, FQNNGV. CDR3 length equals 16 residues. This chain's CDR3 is CASSWTSGNSYNEQFF. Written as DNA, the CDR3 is TGTGCCAGCAGCTGGACTAGCGGGAACTCCTACAATGAGCAGTTCTTC.

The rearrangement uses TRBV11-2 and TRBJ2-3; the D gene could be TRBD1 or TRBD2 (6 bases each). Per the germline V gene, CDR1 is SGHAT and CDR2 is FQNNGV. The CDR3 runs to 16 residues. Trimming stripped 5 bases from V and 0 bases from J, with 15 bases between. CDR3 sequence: CASSPTGGASTDTQYF. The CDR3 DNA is TGTGCCAGCAGCCCCACCGGGGGCGCTAGCACAGATACGCAGTATTTT.

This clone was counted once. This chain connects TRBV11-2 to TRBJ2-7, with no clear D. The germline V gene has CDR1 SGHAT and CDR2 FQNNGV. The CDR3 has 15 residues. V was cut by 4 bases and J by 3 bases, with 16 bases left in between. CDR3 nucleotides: TGTGCCAGCAGCTCAAACTTAAGAAGCTACTACGAGCAGTACTTC. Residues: CASSSNLRSYYEQYF.

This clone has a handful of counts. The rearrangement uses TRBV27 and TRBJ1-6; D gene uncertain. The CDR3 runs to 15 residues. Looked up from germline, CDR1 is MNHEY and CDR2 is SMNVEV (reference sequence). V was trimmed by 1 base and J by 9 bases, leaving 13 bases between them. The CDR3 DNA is TGTGCCAGCAGTTTATGGGTAGGGTCTGGTTCACCCCTCCACTTT. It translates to CASSLWVGSGSPLHF.

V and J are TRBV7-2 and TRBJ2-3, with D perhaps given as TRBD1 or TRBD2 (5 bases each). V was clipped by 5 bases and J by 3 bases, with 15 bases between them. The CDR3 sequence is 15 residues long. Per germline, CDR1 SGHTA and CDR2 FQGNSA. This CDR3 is CASSLNPGSTDTQYF. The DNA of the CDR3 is TGTGCCAGCAGCCTAAACCCAGGGAGTACAGATACGCAGTATTTT.